This T cell receptor (beta chain) was captured in a study of blood T cell repertoires in COVID-19. Trimming cost V 1 base and J 6 bases, with 16 bases left between them. The germline V gene encodes CDR1 SEHNR and CDR2 FQNEAQ (reference sequence). CDR3 size: 16 residues. Measured with immunoSEQ multiplex PCR; TCRdb has only the in-frame clones, and not every one. The sample contains approximately 260,000 clones, roughly 84% of which appear only once. V usage is TRBV7-9 and J usage is TRBJ1-5, with D hard to call. This TCR was recovered from a woman aged 40 to 49 who had recovered from COVID-19. The sequenced material came from peripheral blood. This CDR3 is CASSLGGERVVQPQHF. CDR3 nucleotide sequence: TGTGCCAGCAGCTTAGGCGGGGAAAGGGTAGTTCAGCCCCAGCATTTT.